This T cell receptor beta chain was sequenced in a study of response to subunit inactivated influenza vaccine (dated by TCRdb to 2017 to 2018). About the full investigation: The study used deep quantitative T cell receptor repertoire profiling to track responses to a trivalent subunit inactivated influenza vaccine. Here is what the overall study found, with its caveats: It was suggested by the authors that each seasonal influenza vaccination may recruit only a limited number of new T cells.

The protocol used for the library was RT-PCR. TCRdb names Illumina HiSeq 2500 as the instrument used. TCRdb reran the public reads through fastp at Q25 and MiXCR, keeping productive beta chains. When rows share a CDR3 protein, they turn into one entry using the most common DNA and genes. The table for this sample lists a few hundred thousand distinct CDR3 sequences; less than 15% of them were counted only once. The top ten clones comprise approximately 10% of the sample. As encoded in the germline V gene, CDR1 is SGHDT while CDR2 is YYEEEE. V loses 4 bases, J loses 4 bases, and the germline ends lie 14 bases apart. The CDR3 runs 14 residues from the cysteine to the phenylalanine. Only CDR3 DNA remains: 42 bases, in frame from the first base. This clonotype has ten or more counts. What this receptor recognizes is not known. Nothing much larger sits one base from this clone, and base qualities are not available.

The TCR sequence derives from a man in his fifties who received an inactivated influenza vaccine. Donor details come from another sample of the same person, matched by shared clones. The sequenced sample was PBMCs from blood, obtained roughly 12 days after vaccination. The rearranged chain carries TRBV5-6 and TRBJ1-2, with TRBD1 perhaps the D gene, on 5 matching bases. The DNA reads TGTGCCAGCAGCCGAAAGGGGCAATCCTATGGCTACACCTTC. This yields the protein CASSRKGQSYGYTF.